This T cell receptor (beta chain) was identified during a study of T cells after posttransplantation cyclophosphamide. Regarding the study as a whole: Skin or GI-infiltrating T cells shared few TRB sequences with blood. Later post-transplant blood repertoires were often dominated by donor CD8+ memory clones.

Treatment was busulfan-fludarabine conditioning, a marrow graft, and cyclophosphamide on days +3 and +4. Repertoires were generated with immunoSEQ multiplex PCR, while TCRdb's copy carries only in-frame clones and drops some. Here the sample spans some 37,000 clones, 78% being singletons. The germline V and J ends were trimmed by 5 bases and 0 bases, with 10 bases remaining between them. Germline V gene lookup returns CDR1 SEHNR and CDR2 FQNEAQ (reference sequence). The CDR3 has 14 amino acids. Comments on this clone: Its antigen remains unidentified.

J is TRBJ1-2 and V is TRBV7-9; D unresolved. Sequencing used CD4+ T cells sorted from blood, obtained around 2,000 days after a stem cell transplant with posttransplant cyclophosphamide. The source is a female patient aged 35 to 55 who received an allogeneic stem cell transplant from a related donor, was CMV-positive, and had no GVHD. Certain T cells may be donor cells from the graft. The CDR3 here is CASSPPRANYGYTF. The DNA of the CDR3 is TGTGCCAGCAGCCCCCCCCGGGCTAACTATGGCTACACCTTC.